This T cell receptor beta chain emerged from a study of blood T cell repertoires in COVID-19 (dated by TCRdb to about 2020). About the investigation overall: Collaborator samples came from the United States, Italy and Spain and covered acute and convalescent phases of COVID-19. The material from the prospective study consisted of cDNA or gDNA derived from T cells, B-cell-depleted T cells, or PBMCs. Sample metadata almost always included a de-identified subject ID, COVID-19 status, age in years and sex. Where available, HLA class I and class II types were taken from metadata supplied by the sample provider and were not determined by assay-based typing. Subjects who had been exposed to COVID-19, were actively infected with it, or had recovered from it provided the deeply sampled blood TCRbeta repertoires that made up the dataset. The repertoires were released in a freely available public database meant as a resource for research on the immune response to SARS-CoV-2. The samples were drawn from the first 160 participants of the ongoing ImmuneRACE study and from under 1,500 subjects provided by 6 global collaborators. Summary of the overall study and its limitations: How much clinical and demographic metadata was included differed by source and by participant, and the metadata was provided uncurated.

Comments on this clone: The target of this receptor is not known. No much larger clone is present one base from it, and per-base qualities are unavailable.

Including the terminal cysteine and phenylalanine, the CDR3 comprises 15 residues. Only CDR3 DNA is held: 45 bases, read in frame from base 1. CDR1 and CDR2 are read off the germline V gene as MNHEY and SVGAGI. Germline trimming: 3 bases from V, 4 bases from J; junction bases outside gene matches: 6. TCRbeta CDR3 regions were amplified from genomic DNA using the immunoSEQ Assay, a bias-controlled multiplex PCR. As for the authors' bioinformatics: Within the assay, amplification of reference gene primers was used to estimate how many nucleated cells each sample contained. To quantify the absolute abundance of each unique TCRbeta CDR3 rearrangement, sequence reads were collapsed and filtered. Productive Simpson clonality was computed per sample as the square root of Simpson's diversity index over productive rearrangements. TCRdb retrieved this table from immuneACCESS and kept in-frame rearrangements only. Not all clones are present; in checked studies, unresolved V genes account for under half, and no reason is known for the remainder. The V and J calls and the clone size are those of that table, but D and trimming were determined from the DNA. The sample table records more than 95,000 clones; 75% to 85% of these occur just once. The ten most abundant clones make up 4.5% to 5.5% of the sample.

Whole blood was collected in K2EDTA tubes by collaborating institutions according to the institutions' own protocols. For TCRbeta analysis, collaborators shipped samples in one of three forms: frozen whole blood, isolated PBMCs, or DNA extracted from either of those sample types. The receptor was isolated from a man between 60 and 75 years old with acute or convalescent COVID-19. The chain is encoded by TRBV6-5 joined to TRBJ1-3, and 7 junctional nucleotides match TRBD1. What was sequenced was peripheral blood. The sequence in DNA is TGTGCCAGCAGTTATCAGACAGGGAGAGGAAACACCATATATTTT. This yields the protein CASSYQTGRGNTIYF.